This T cell receptor (beta chain) was recorded in a study of CD8+ T cells in alopecia areata. Researchers gathered lesional scalp punch biopsies and peripheral blood from patients with alopecia areata. cDNA reverse transcribed from extracted RNA served as the sequencing template. The assay was immunoSEQ multiplex PCR, and TCRdb's table has in-frame clones only and misses some. The top ten hold roughly 1.7% of the sample, which has 180,000 or so clones, roughly 59% seen once. The V end lost 4 bases, the J end lost 5 bases, and 8 bases lay between the germline ends. Germline V lookup: CDR1 MNHEY, CDR2 SMNVEV (reference sequence). The CDR3 has 12 residues.

The clonotype comes from a human donor with alopecia areata. Here the sequenced sample was CD4+ T cells sorted from blood, taken at week 0. The chain carries TRBV27 and TRBJ2-5, with no clear D. DNA for the CDR3: TGTGCCAGCAGTTCCGGGCTGGAGACCCAGTACTTC. This codes for CASSSGLETQYF.